The source of this T cell receptor beta chain is a study of shared clonotypes between healthy human individuals (TCRdb year 2020). General notes on the study: The cohort comprised a couple of women and a few men aged 18 to 49 years. Libraries were prepared and TCR repertoires were sequenced by different laboratories using diverse techniques, in order to increase sequencing depth and limit assay-specific biases. Per donor, leukapheresis produced somewhere between about 0.94 and 9.5 billion PBMCs. For each donor, CD4 naive and CD4 memory were each given three plates, CD8 naive was given two plates, and CD8 memory was given one plate. Blood TCR repertoires of roughly five healthy adults were deeply sequenced to estimate repertoire size and the extent of clonotype sharing between individuals. Results the study describes overall, beyond this receptor: Even with the large sequencing depth, rarefaction of the sorted-subset datasets indicated that sequencing was incomplete. The genetic and exposure-history diversity represented was limited by the small number of donors. Sharing across several donors was observed for about 5% of naive CD4, under 4% of naive CD8, about 2.3% of memory CD4, and approximately 0.41% of memory CD8 clonotypes. Clonotypes shared by all four sorted-subset donors showed higher generation probabilities than non-shared clonotypes. Naive subsets generally had larger estimated clonotype richness than memory subsets did. Based on pairwise subsampling, the degree of clonotype sharing among donors was expected to be affected by sequencing depth. Sampling was limited to blood, and TCR repertoires in tissue likely differ from TCR repertoires in blood.

Sequences SGDLS (CDR1) and YYNGEE (CDR2) are obtained from the germline V gene. From cysteine to phenylalanine, the CDR3 is 15 amino acids long. The DNA shown is the 45-base CDR3, in frame from base 1. The V end gives up 2 bases and the J end 4 bases, leaving 6 bases in the junction not matched to a gene. A word on this clone: Its antigen specificity is not known. The input lacks base qualities; no much larger clone sits a single base away. The sample carries other DNA sequences with the same CDR3.

TCR CDR3 regions were amplified from genomic DNA by multiplex PCR using the deep immunoSEQ assay. Extracted genomic DNA from each cell subset was distributed evenly across all wells of several immunoSEQ 96-well plates, and each plate was treated as a replicate. Each replicate PCR for sorted subsets received about 180 ng genomic DNA, equal to tens of thousands of T cell genomes. Purified libraries were quantified with a Qubit 3.0 fluorometer, sized on a Bioanalyzer 2100, and re-quantified with the KAPA Library Quantification kit. Every immunoSEQ 96-well plate was sequenced on a separate single-read 150-cycle Illumina NextSeq 550 flow cell. In the authors' own workflow: Because only junctional sequences without quality scores were contained in the immunoSEQ output, filtering matching that applied to full-length reads could not be performed. To assign V/J genes and CDR3, sequences were annotated against IMGT germline references using PyIR, a Python wrapper for IgBLAST v1.9. Any read was removed if the V/J assignment was weak (E-value above 1e-6), the CDR3 was missing, or the read contained stop codons, out-of-frame junctions, or ambiguous translated residues. V3J clonotypes were defined by identical inferred V gene, J gene, and CDR3 amino acid sequence. The percentage overlap between two repertoires was calculated by dividing the number of shared unique clonotypes by the size of the smaller repertoire. Richness of each repertoire was evaluated using RTK rarefaction, the Chao1 estimator, and Recon v2.1 estimates of unobserved clonotypes. For all TCRbeta clonotypes obtained by the gDNA method from a handful of donors, generation probabilities were computed with OLGA. In its TCRdb copy, this immuneACCESS table keeps in-frame sequences only and misses some clones. Where compared with another copy, unresolved V genes explain less than half of these, and the others have no known cause. D and trimming were read from the DNA, whereas the V and J calls and clone size are those reported in that table. The sample table lists about 2.4 million clones, approximately 93% of them with a count of one. The ten most abundant clones make up around 0.37% of the sample.

The donors were healthy, HIV-negative adults with no recently reported acute infections or vaccinations. Only Caucasian adults living in Nashville, Tennessee, USA were represented among the donors. CD4+ T cells were enriched by magnetic negative selection; naive cells were then positively selected on CD45RA, and the negative fraction formed the memory subset. Blood was obtained by leukapheresis, after which PBMCs were separated by Ficoll-Histopaque density gradient centrifugation and cryopreserved in liquid nitrogen vapor phase. Analytical flow cytometry was used to check the purity and quantity of each magnetically sorted T cell population. Each sorted fraction had its genomic DNA isolated and then quantified by UV absorbance on a Nanodrop 2000c.

The chain is made from TRBV9 and TRBJ2-1; 7 bases in the junction line up with TRBD1. Sequencing was performed on naive CD4+ T cells from PBMCs. In light of the paper, this sample's cell subset or site label describes: CD45RA+ positively selected. This clonotype was obtained from a man younger than 35 in good health. Some clones in this sample may be carry-over from other donors' samples. CDR3 region: CASSVTGQAYNEQFF. The DNA reads as follows: TGTGCCAGCAGCGTCACCGGACAGGCGTACAATGAGCAGTTCTTC. When the CDR3 is completed using the reference TRBV9 and TRBJ2-1 genes on either side, the full variable domain is DSGVTQTPKHLITATGQRVTLRCSPRSGDLSVYWYQQSLDQGLQFLIQYYNGEERAKGNILERFSAQQFPDLHSELNLSSLELGDSALYFCASSVTGQAYNEQFFGPGTRLTVL.